The 3 T cell receptor beta chains below come from one sample, sequenced in a study of response to subunit inactivated influenza vaccine. TCRdb re-called the RT-PCR reads through MiXCR, storing one row per CDR3 protein. The sample yields about 190,000 distinct CDR3 sequences, approximately 15% seen once. This specimen was CD8+ T cells sorted from PBMCs, taken 4 to 6 days after vaccination. The receptors come from a man aged 50 to 59 who received an inactivated influenza vaccine.

This clonotype showed up just a few times. V is TRBV12-3 or TRBV12-4 and J is TRBJ2-5, with TRBD2 identical over 11 bases. The CDR3 totals 17 residues. The J segment lost 3 bases and the V segment lost 4 bases, leaving 10 bases of the junction unmatched. For the CDR3, the DNA is TGTGCCAGCAGTTCTCCGGGACTAGCGGTAATCAAAGAGACCCAGTACTTC. Translating it yields CASSSPGLAVIKETQYF.

The chain is built from TRBV7-6 and TRBJ2-7; no reliable D call. Looked up from germline, CDR1 is SGHVS and CDR2 is FNYEAQ. The V end lost 3 bases, the J end lost 7 bases, and 10 bases lay between the germline ends. This CDR3 has 12 residues. The CDR3 reads CASSFQPWEQYF. CDR3 DNA sequence: TGTGCCAGCAGCTTTCAACCCTGGGAGCAGTACTTC.

The J gene is TRBJ2-7, the V gene TRBV20-1; 7 bases map to TRBD1. J lost 3 bases, V lost 3 bases, and 2 bases had no gene match. Germline loops: CDR1 DFQATT, CDR2 SNEGSKA (reference sequence). The CDR3 runs to 12 residues. CDR3 protein: CSARRQGYEQYF. For the CDR3, the DNA is TGCAGTGCTAGGAGACAGGGCTACGAGCAGTACTTC.